Sequencing of this T cell receptor beta chain was carried out in a study of T cell clonality in common variable immunodeficiency. Study-level findings and limits: In common variable immunodeficiency, TCR beta chains reportedly carried fewer deletions and N-nucleotide insertions.

The repertoire was sequenced with immunoSEQ multiplex PCR; TCRdb's copy has only in-frame clones and lacks some. The sample has fewer than 12,000 clones, none seen only once; the top ten hold about 6.1%. This CDR3 contains 12 residues. CDR1 is MNHNS and CDR2 is SASEGT in the germline V gene. This clone was found a few times. Its target is not known. A read error may produce the germline difference seen at one junction end. The read terminates 3 residues ahead of where the CDR3 ends, so the germline J gene completes it. No CVID subject was ill or on immunomodulatory drugs when sampled. This TCR came from a human donor with common variable immunodeficiency. The rearrangement uses TRBV6-1 and TRBJ1-2; D is undetermined. The sequenced sample consisted of peripheral blood mononuclear cells. Here the CDR3 reads CASSDPNFGYTF. CDR3 DNA, as far as it was read: TGTGCCAGCAGTGACCCCAACTTTGGC.